This TCR beta chain was retrieved from a study of spatial heterogeneity in lung cancer. Whole-study context: Strong correlation was found between tumor-region TCR transcript counts and a T cell module score from matched bulk RNA-seq. On average, each unique TCR and UMI combination appeared more than ten times in raw reads. Study results and caveats: One measure, the expanded intratumoral alpha and beta TCR count, tracked tumor mutation counts.

Time point meaning: sample taken at primary tumor resection. Tumor, nontumor lung or frozen PBMC supplied whole RNA that was sequenced unsorted. Trimming cost V 7 bases and J 9 bases; bases outside gene matches: 15. Germline assignment: CDR1 MGHRA and CDR2 YSYEKL. The CDR3 is made up of 16 amino acids. Every molecule of TCR cDNA had its own unique molecular identifier. TCRdb processed the 5' RACE reads anew with MiXCR; each CDR3 protein has one entry. Among about 100,000 distinct CDR3 sequences listed, roughly 4.5% were seen once. This clonotype has only one observation. Its target is unknown. The sequences come from lung tumor tissue, collected at surgery. The V and J genes are TRBV4-1 and TRBJ2-1, with TRBD2 matching over 10 bases. This TCR came from a male donor with early-stage non-small cell lung cancer. In DNA form, the CDR3 reads TGCGCCAGCAAACCCTGGGGGAGCGGGAGGGTCGGTGAGCAGTTCTTC. Its translation: CASKPWGSGRVGEQFF.